This is a list of T cell receptor beta chains from one sample in a study of cytomegalovirus exposure and HLA in healthy donors. The repertoire was sequenced with immunoSEQ multiplex PCR; TCRdb's copy has only in-frame clones and lacks some. The sample includes over 150,000 clones, 60% to 85% of them seen just once. Sequences were obtained from PBMCs. The origin of the receptors is a male donor in good health and CMV-seropositive. The CDR3 runs from the conserved cysteine through the conserved F or W. D genes are given only for firm matches. The size of a clone is reported for some rows only, either as once, few or many, or as a class for expanded clones.

abundance,j_gene,v_gene,d_gene,CDR3aa,CDR3nt
NA,TRBJ2-7,TRBV5-1,TRBD2,CASSFYRGLAGGGEQYF,TGCGCCAGCAGCTTTTACAGGGGACTAGCGGGGGGGGGCGAGCAGTACTTC
NA,TRBJ1-2,TRBV7-2,NA,CASSLGRQDYGYTF,TGTGCCAGCAGCTTAGGCCGACAGGACTATGGCTACACCTTC
once,TRBJ2-7,TRBV18,NA,CASSSGGGYEQYF,TGTGCCAGCTCGTCGGGGGGCGGCTACGAGCAGTACTTC
many,TRBJ1-1,TRBV6-5,NA,CASSYPKSGGTEAFF,TGTGCCAGCAGTTACCCAAAGTCGGGGGGCACTGAAGCTTTCTTT
few,TRBJ2-3,TRBV13,NA,CASSLRGETQYF,TGTGCCAGCAGCTTACGTGGGGAGACGCAGTATTTT
NA,TRBJ1-1,TRBV6-1,TRBD1,CASRDHRGPELAFF,TGTGCCAGCAGGGATCACAGGGGCCCCGAACTAGCTTTCTTT
NA,TRBJ2-7,TRBV5-6,NA,CASSPLGPISEQYF,TGTGCCAGCAGCCCGCTGGGGCCAATTAGCGAGCAGTACTTC
NA,TRBJ1-2,TRBV4-1,TRBD1,CASSQGGRGYGYTF,TGCGCCAGCAGCCAAGGTGGCAGGGGGTATGGCTACACCTTC
NA,TRBJ1-6,TRBV5-5,TRBD1,CASSSRGRGYNSPLHF,TGTGCCAGCAGCTCCAGGGGGCGAGGGTATAATTCACCCCTCCACTTT
few,TRBJ1-1,TRBV7-3,TRBD1,CASSLVGGTGGSEAFF,TGTGCCAGCAGCTTGGTCGGAGGGACAGGGGGTTCAGAAGCTTTCTTT
NA,TRBJ1-1,TRBV5-1,NA,CASMDGLAEAFF,TGCGCCAGCATGGATGGGCTCGCTGAAGCTTTCTTT
NA,TRBJ1-2,TRBV2,NA,CASSEATGSYYGYTF,TGTGCCAGCAGTGAAGCGACAGGTAGTTACTATGGCTACACCTTC
NA,TRBJ1-2,TRBV6-6,NA,CASRPQGRHGYTF,TGTGCCAGCAGACCCCAGGGTAGGCATGGCTACACCTTC